The next 21 T cell receptor beta chains were all read from a single sample in a study of shared clonotypes between healthy human individuals. Naive CD8 cells lacked CD45RO and underwent positive selection for CCR7, leaving out terminally differentiated effector memory CD45RA+ cells. This table comes from immunoSEQ multiplex PCR, and its TCRdb copy is limited to in-frame clones, with some not included. The data hold approximately 2,200,000 clones, with 85% to 95% observed a single time. Specimen: naive CD8+ T cells from PBMCs. The receptors derive from a man aged 18 to 29 in good health. Some clones in this sample may be carry-over from other donors' samples.

A word on this clone: Other DNA sequences in this sample translate to the same CDR3. The V and J genes are TRBV2 and TRBJ1-1; TRBD1 is a possible D gene (6 bases). V was shortened by 1 base and J by 2 bases, with 8 bases between the two germline ends. Germline CDR1 reads SNHLY; CDR2 reads FYNNEI. The CDR3 is made up of 14 amino acids. The CDR3, as DNA: TGTGCCAGCAGTGAAGACAGGGCTAACACTGAAGCTTTCTTT. Its translation: CASSEDRANTEAFF.

The V gene is TRBV19, the J gene TRBJ2-1, with D maybe TRBD2 (7 bases). CDR1 is LNHDA, CDR2 SQIVND, per germline (reference sequence). Between the trimmed V and J ends, which lost 3 bases and 3 bases, there was a span of 12 bases. CDR3 length: 15 residues. The CDR3 DNA is TGTGCCAGTAGTATTAACAGGGACTACTACAATGAGCAGTTCTTC. Protein: CASSINRDYYNEQFF.

V and J are TRBV6-1 and TRBJ1-4, with TRBD1 identical over 10 bases. CDR3 length equals 15 residues. Germline assignment: CDR1 MNHNS and CDR2 SASEGT. V gave up 1 base and J gave up 8 bases; unmatched junction bases: 4. CDR3 in amino acids: CASSEGQGAGEKLFF. CDR3 DNA sequence: TGTGCCAGCAGTGAAGGACAGGGGGCGGGGGAAAAACTGTTTTTT.

A note on this clone: The same CDR3 also results from other DNA sequences found in this sample. V usage is TRBV27 and J usage is TRBJ2-5; D possibly corresponds to TRBD2 (6 bases). Trimming removed 4 bases from V and 3 bases from J, with 9 bases in between. The CDR3 is 13 amino acids. CDR1 is MNHEY, CDR2 SMNVEV, per germline (reference sequence). The CDR3 here is CASSSTGEETQYF. As DNA, the CDR3 is TGTGCCAGCAGTTCCACGGGGGAAGAGACCCAGTACTTC.

The chain recombines TRBV5-5 with TRBJ2-7, with TRBD1 matching over 12 bases. Looked up from germline, CDR1 is SGHKS and CDR2 is YYEKEE (reference sequence). V shed 5 bases and J 4 bases; nucleotides not matched to a gene: 7. The CDR3 covers 15 residues. The CDR3 sequence is CASRIGTGGGYEQYF. Written as DNA, the CDR3 is TGTGCCAGCAGGATTGGGACAGGGGGCGGGTACGAGCAGTACTTC.

The CDR3 region is CASSATGATNEKLFF. CDR3 DNA sequence: TGTGCCAGCAGCGCAACAGGTGCAACTAATGAAAAACTGTTTTTT. The V call is TRBV9, the J call TRBJ1-4; D might be TRBD1 (5 bases). The germline gives CDR1 SGDLS, CDR2 YYNGEE. V dropped 3 bases and J dropped 0 bases, with 9 bases sitting between them. The CDR3 is 15 amino acids.

The chain links TRBV28 to TRBJ2-2; 7 bases line up with TRBD2. The CDR3 spans 17 residues. Trimming cost V 2 bases and J 0 bases; bases outside gene matches: 6. The germline gives CDR1 MDHEN, CDR2 SYDVKM. CDR3 sequence reads: CASSLLAEGSNTGELFF. The CDR3 nucleotides are TGTGCCAGCAGTTTACTAGCGGAGGGTTCGAACACCGGGGAGCTGTTTTTT.

The chain is built from TRBV11-2 and TRBJ2-2, with TRBD1 matching over 7 bases. The CDR3 sequence is 15 residues long. Per the germline V gene, CDR1 is SGHAT and CDR2 is FQNNGV. V was clipped by 5 bases and J by 4 bases; unmatched bases: 7. The CDR3 region is CASSHLRDSTGELFF. The DNA for the CDR3 is TGTGCCAGCAGCCACCTCCGGGACAGCACCGGGGAGCTGTTTTTT. Based on the CDR3 plus reference TRBV11-2 and TRBJ2-2, the full variable domain is EAGVAQSPRYKIIEKRQSVAFWCNPISGHATLYWYQQILGQGPKLLIQFQNNGVVDDSQLPKDRFSAERLKGVDSTLKIQPAKLEDSAVYLCASSHLRDSTGELFFGEGSRLTVL.

The chain recombines TRBV27 with TRBJ2-2; D not resolved. The CDR3 consists of 15 residues. V lost 3 bases, J lost 3 bases, and 11 bases lay in between. CDR1 is MNHEY and CDR2 is SMNVEV in the germline V gene (reference sequence). As DNA, the CDR3 is TGTGCCAGCAGTTTCTACAGCACCTACACCGGGGAGCTGTTTTTT. Translation gives CASSFYSTYTGELFF.

The rearrangement joins TRBV7-9 to TRBJ2-1, with D possibly being TRBD2 (6 bases). This CDR3 has 15 amino acids. Deletions cut 4 bases from V and 2 bases from J, with 12 bases between. CDR1 is SEHNR and CDR2 is FQNEAQ in the germline V gene (reference sequence). CDR3: CASSSSSGAYNEQFF. CDR3 in DNA: TGTGCCAGCAGCTCCTCTTCGGGAGCCTACAATGAGCAGTTCTTC. Filled out from reference TRBV7-9 and TRBJ2-1, the complete variable domain reads DTGVSQNPRHKITKRGQNVTFRCDPISEHNRLYWYRQTLGQGPEFLTYFQNEAQLEKSRLLSDRFSAERPKGSFSTLEIQRTEQGDSAMYLCASSSSSGAYNEQFFGPGTRLTVL.

The CDR3 DNA reads as TGTGCCAGCAGTTTAAAGTCTAGGGCAGGGGCGGATGAGCAGTTCTTC. The encoded protein is CASSLKSRAGADEQFF. The gene calls are TRBV27 and TRBJ2-1; D might be TRBD1 (6 bases). CDR1 is MNHEY and CDR2 is SMNVEV in the germline V gene (reference sequence). This CDR3 spans 16 amino acids. Trimming shortened V by 2 bases and J by 8 bases, and 19 bases separated the two germline ends.

The rearrangement joins TRBV5-4 to TRBJ1-1, with unresolved D. The CDR3 is 14 amino acids. V was shortened by 1 base and J by 1 base, with 8 bases between the two germline ends. Germline V gene data show CDR1 as SGHNT and CDR2 as YYREEE (reference sequence). The CDR3 DNA is TGTGCCAGCAGCTTGCCCACTAGGAACACTGAAGCTTTCTTT. It is translated as CASSLPTRNTEAFF.

This rearrangement joins TRBV27 to TRBJ2-1, with TRBD2 matching 15 bases. The CDR3 spans 18 residues. Germline V gene sequence: CDR1 MNHEY, CDR2 SMNVEV (reference sequence). The J segment lost 7 bases and the V segment lost 3 bases, leaving 10 bases of the junction unmatched. In nucleotides, the CDR3 is TGTGCCAGCAGTTTCCCCGGGACTAGCGGGAGGACGGGAAATGAGCAGTTCTTC. Translating it yields CASSFPGTSGRTGNEQFF.

In DNA, the CDR3 is TGTGCCAGCAGTTACTCGGGTTCACCAGGGGATGGCTACACCTTC. Its translation is CASSYSGSPGDGYTF. This chain links TRBV6-5 with TRBJ1-2; possible D gene TRBD1, 6 bases. This CDR3 contains 15 residues. The germline gives CDR1 MNHEY, CDR2 SVGAGI. V was cut by 0 bases and J by 6 bases, with 14 bases left in between.

V usage is TRBV12-5 and J usage is TRBJ2-2, with a tentative D call TRBD2 (5 bases). V was clipped by 11 bases and J by 5 bases, with 9 bases between them. The CDR3 runs 11 residues. The V gene's germline CDR1 is LGHNT and CDR2 FRNRAP. The CDR3 protein is CACRGTGELFF. The CDR3 DNA reads TGTGCTTGCCGCGGGACCGGGGAGCTGTTTTTT.

The chain links TRBV4-1 to TRBJ2-3; TRBD2 matches 16 bases. The CDR3 has 18 amino acids. The ends lost 2 bases at V and 4 bases at J; junction bases unmatched: 6. CDR1 is MGHRA and CDR2 is YSYEKL in the germline V gene. Here the CDR3 DNA reads TGCGCCAGCAGCCAACGTGGGACTAGCGGGAGGGCCTCAGATACGCAGTATTTT. As protein: CASSQRGTSGRASDTQYF.

Notes on this clone: This sample includes further DNA sequences coding for the same CDR3. The genes are TRBV6-5 and TRBJ1-2; D call uncertain. Trimming took 0 bases from V and 6 from J, leaving 11 bases between them. This CDR3 is 14 amino acids long. The germline gives CDR1 MNHEY, CDR2 SVGAGI. For the CDR3, the DNA is TGTGCCAGCAGTTACTCGGAGGGATCAAATGGCTACACCTTC. As protein: CASSYSEGSNGYTF.

J is TRBJ1-2 and V is TRBV19; unclear D gene. This CDR3 comprises 16 residues. Germline values: CDR1 LNHDA, CDR2 SQIVND (reference sequence). Trimming removed 7 bases from V and 1 base from J, with 19 bases in between. CDR3 DNA sequence: TGTGCCAGTATGGACCTTCGGCAGAATATTAACTATGGCTACACCTTC. Amino acid sequence: CASMDLRQNINYGYTF.

This clone was detected only once. The chain has TRBV6-5 and TRBJ2-3; D may be TRBD2 (6 bases). The CDR3 loop spans 14 amino acids. Germline CDR1 MNHEY, CDR2 SVGAGI. Trimming took 6 bases from V and 10 from J, leaving 20 bases between them. The CDR3 coding sequence is TGTGCCAGCAGCCCCTCCCGATCGGGCGGGGCGCAGTATTTT. It is translated as CASSPSRSGGAQYF.

The chain is built from TRBV5-3 and TRBJ1-4; maybe TRBD1 (6 bases). TRBV5-3 is reported as an ORF; its role is uncertain. Trimming left V 4 bases short and J 6 bases short, with 13 bases between. The CDR3 totals 14 residues. In nucleotides, the CDR3 is TGTGCCAGAAGCCCCGGGACACAGGATGAAAAACTGTTTTTT. Amino acids: CARSPGTQDEKLFF.

V is TRBV7-6 and J is TRBJ2-5; maybe TRBD2 (5 bases). The CDR3 sequence is 13 residues long. CDR1 and CDR2 (germline): SGHVS, FNYEAQ. V was trimmed by 5 bases and J by 5 bases, leaving 12 bases between them. The CDR3 sequence: CASSDGVGETQYF. In DNA, the CDR3 is TGTGCCAGCAGCGACGGGGTTGGGGAGACCCAGTACTTC.